There are a few counts of the clone carrying this TCR beta chain. These data are taken from a study of identical twins. TCRdb used MiXCR to reprocess the 5' RACE reads, holding one entry per CDR3 protein. This table holds 700,000 or so distinct CDR3 sequences, 8.5% to 9.5% found once. Germline assignment: CDR1 SGHDT and CDR2 YYEEEE. V lost 4 bases and J lost 6, with 11 bases in between. The CDR3 has 14 residues. The sample was also linked to a second study, of yellow fever vaccine responses in identical twins.

Sequenced material: PBMCs. The rearrangement joins TRBV5-6 to TRBJ1-6; a possible D gene is TRBD1 (5 bases). The sequence was obtained from a young woman in good health. The CDR3 nucleotides are TGTGCCAGCAGCGCAGGGAGGGGTAATTCACCCCTCCACTTT. Amino acid sequence: CASSAGRGNSPLHF. The variable domain in full, with the rest retrieved from reference TRBV5-6 and TRBJ1-6, is DAGVTQSPTHLIKTRGQQVTLRCSPKSGHDTVSWYQQALGQGPQFIFQYYEEEERQRGNFPDRFSGHQFPNYSSELNVNALLLGDSALYLCASSAGRGNSPLHFGNGTRLTVT.